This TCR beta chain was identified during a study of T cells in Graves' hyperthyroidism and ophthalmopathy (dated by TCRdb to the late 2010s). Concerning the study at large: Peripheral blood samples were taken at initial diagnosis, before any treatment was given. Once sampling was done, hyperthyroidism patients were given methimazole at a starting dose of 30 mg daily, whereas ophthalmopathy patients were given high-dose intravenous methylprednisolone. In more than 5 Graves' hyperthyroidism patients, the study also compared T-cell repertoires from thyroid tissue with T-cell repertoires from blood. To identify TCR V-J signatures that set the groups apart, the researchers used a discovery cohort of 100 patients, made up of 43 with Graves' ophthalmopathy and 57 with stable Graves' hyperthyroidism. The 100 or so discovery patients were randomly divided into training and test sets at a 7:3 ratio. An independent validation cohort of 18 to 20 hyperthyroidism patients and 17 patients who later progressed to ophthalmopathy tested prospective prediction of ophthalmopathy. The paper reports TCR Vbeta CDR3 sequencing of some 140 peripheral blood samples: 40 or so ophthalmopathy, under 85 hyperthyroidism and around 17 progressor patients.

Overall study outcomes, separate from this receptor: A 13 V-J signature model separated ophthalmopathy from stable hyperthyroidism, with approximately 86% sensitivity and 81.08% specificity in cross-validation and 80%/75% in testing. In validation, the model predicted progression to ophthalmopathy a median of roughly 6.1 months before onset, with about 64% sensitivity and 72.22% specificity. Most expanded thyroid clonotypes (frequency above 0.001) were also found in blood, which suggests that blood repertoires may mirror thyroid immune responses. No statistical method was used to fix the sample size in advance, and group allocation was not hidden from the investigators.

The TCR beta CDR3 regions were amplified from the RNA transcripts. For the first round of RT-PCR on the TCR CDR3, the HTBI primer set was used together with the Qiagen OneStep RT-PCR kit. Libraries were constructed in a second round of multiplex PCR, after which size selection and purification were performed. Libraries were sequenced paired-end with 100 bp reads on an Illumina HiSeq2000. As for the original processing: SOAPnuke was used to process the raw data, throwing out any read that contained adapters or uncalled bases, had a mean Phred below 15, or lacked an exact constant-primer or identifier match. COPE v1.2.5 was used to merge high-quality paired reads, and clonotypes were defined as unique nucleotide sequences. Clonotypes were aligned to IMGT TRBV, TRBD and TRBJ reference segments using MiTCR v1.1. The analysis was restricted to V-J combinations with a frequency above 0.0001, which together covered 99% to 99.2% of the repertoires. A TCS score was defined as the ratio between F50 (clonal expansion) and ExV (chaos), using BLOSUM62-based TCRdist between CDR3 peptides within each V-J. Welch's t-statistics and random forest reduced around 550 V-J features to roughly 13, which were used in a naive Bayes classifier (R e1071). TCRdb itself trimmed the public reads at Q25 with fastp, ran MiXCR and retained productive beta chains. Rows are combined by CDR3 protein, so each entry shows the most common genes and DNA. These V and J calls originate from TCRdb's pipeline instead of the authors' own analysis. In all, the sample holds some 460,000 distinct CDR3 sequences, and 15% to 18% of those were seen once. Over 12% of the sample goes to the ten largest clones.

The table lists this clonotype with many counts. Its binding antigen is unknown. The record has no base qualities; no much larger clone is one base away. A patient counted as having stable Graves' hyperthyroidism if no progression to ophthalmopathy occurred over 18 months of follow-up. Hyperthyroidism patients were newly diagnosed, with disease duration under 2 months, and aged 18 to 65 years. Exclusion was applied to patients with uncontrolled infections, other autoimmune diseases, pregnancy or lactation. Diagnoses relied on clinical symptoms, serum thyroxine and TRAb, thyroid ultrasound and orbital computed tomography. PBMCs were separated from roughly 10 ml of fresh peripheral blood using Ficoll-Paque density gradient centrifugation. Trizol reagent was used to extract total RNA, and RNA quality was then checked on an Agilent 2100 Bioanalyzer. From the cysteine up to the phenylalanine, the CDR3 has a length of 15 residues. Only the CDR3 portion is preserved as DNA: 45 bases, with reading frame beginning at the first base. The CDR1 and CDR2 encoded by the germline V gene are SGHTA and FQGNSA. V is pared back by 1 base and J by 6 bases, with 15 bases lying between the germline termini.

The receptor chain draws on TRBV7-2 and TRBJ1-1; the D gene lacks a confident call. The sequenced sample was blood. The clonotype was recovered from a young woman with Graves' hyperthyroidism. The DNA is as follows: TGTGCCAGCAGCTTAGTTTGGGCGCGGAGGTCTGAAGCTTTCTTT. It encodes CASSLVWARRSEAFF. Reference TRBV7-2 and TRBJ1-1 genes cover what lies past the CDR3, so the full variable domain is GAGVSQSPSNKVTEKGKDVELRCDPISGHTALYWYRQSLGQGLEFLIYFQGNSAPDKSGLPSDRFSAERTGGSVSTLTIQRTQQEDSAVYLCASSLVWARRSEAFFGQGTRLTVV.